Reported below is one T cell receptor beta chain. This sample is part of a study of blood T cell repertoires in COVID-19. CDR3 length: 15 amino acids. CDR1 and CDR2 (germline): SEHNR, FQNEAQ (reference sequence). Trimming took off 3 bases at V and 0 bases at J, with 11 bases between the two ends. In the original analysis: Quantification of nucleated cells was approximated via reference gene primer amplification. TCRdb's table, derived via immunoSEQ multiplex PCR, lists solely in-frame clones and lacks some. For V, J and clone size, that table is used; D and trimming come from the DNA. The repertoire consists of tens of thousands of clones, with 65% to 80% occurring once and the leading ten covering about a fifth.

The J gene is TRBJ1-1, the V gene TRBV7-9, with D unresolved. The receptor's source is a woman of 80 years or more with active or convalescent COVID-19. Sequencing was performed on peripheral blood. Here the CDR3 DNA reads TGTGCCAGCAGCTTCGCGGGCACACTGAACACTGAAGCTTTCTTT. Its protein product is CASSFAGTLNTEAFF.